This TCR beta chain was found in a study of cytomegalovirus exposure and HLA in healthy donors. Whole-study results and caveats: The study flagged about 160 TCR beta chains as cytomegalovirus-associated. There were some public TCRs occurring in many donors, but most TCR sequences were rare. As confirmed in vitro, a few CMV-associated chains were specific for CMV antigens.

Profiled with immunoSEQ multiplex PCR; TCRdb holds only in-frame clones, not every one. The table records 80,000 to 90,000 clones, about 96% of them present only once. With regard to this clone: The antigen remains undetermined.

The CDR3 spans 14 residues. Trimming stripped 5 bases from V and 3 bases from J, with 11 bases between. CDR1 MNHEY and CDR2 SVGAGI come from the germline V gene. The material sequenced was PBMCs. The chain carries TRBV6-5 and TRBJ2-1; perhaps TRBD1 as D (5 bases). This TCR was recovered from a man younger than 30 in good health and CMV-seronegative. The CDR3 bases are TGTGCCAGCAGTCGACAGTATAGCTACAATGAGCAGTTCTTC. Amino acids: CASSRQYSYNEQFF.